The 2 T cell receptor beta chains below come from one sample, sequenced in a study of glioma-infiltrating T cells after dendritic cell vaccination. Libraries were prepared by immunoSEQ multiplex PCR; TCRdb keeps only in-frame clonotypes and omits some of them. The sample includes 95,000 or so clones, more than 70% of them seen just once. The sequenced sample was blood, obtained before dendritic cell vaccination. Source of these receptors: a human donor with glioblastoma.

The chain couples TRBV5-1 to TRBJ2-5; 9 nucleotides match TRBD1. Trimming cost V 0 bases and J 5 bases; bases outside gene matches: 5. Germline CDR1 is SGHRS and CDR2 is YFSETQ. This CDR3 has 15 residues. Written as DNA, the CDR3 is TGCGCCAGCAGCTTGGTTCCCGGGACAGGGGAGACCCAGTACTTC. Its protein product is CASSLVPGTGETQYF.

CDR3 loop: CASSHTTSGLHNEQFF. For the CDR3, the DNA is TGCGCCAGCAGCCACACGACTAGCGGCTTGCACAATGAGCAGTTCTTC. The rearrangement uses TRBV4-3 and TRBJ2-1; the match to TRBD2 covers 9 bases. This CDR3 is built from 16 residues. Losses at the gene ends were 3 bases for V and 5 bases for J; bases not matched to a gene: 8. Germline-derived CDR1 and CDR2 are LGHNA and YSLEER.